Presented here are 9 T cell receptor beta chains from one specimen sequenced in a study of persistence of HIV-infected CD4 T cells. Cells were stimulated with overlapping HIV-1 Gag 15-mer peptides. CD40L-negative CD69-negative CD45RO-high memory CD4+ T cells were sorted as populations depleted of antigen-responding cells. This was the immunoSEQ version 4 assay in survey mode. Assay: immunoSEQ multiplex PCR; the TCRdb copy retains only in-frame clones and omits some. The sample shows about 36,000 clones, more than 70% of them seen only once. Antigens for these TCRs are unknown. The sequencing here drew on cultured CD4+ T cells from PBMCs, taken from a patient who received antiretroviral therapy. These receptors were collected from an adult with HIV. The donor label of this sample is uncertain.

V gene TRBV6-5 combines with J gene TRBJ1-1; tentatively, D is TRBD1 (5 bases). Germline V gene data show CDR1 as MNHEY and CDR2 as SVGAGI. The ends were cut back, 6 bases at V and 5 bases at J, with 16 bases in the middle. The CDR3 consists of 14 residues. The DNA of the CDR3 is TGTGCCAGCAGGACTCAGGGAGTAGGGACTGAAGCTTTCTTT. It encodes CASRTQGVGTEAFF.

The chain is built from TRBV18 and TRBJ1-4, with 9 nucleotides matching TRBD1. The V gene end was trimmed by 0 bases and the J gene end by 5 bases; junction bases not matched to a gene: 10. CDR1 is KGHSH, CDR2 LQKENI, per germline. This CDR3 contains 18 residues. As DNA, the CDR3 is TGTGCCAGCTCACCACCCGGGACAGGGTCGATCGGCAATGAAAAACTGTTTTTT. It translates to CASSPPGTGSIGNEKLFF.

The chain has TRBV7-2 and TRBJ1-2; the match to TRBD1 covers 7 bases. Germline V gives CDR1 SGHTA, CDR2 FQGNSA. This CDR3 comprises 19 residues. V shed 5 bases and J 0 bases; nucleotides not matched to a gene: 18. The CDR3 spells CASSQLPGQKLEANYGYTF. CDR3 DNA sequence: TGTGCCAGCAGCCAGCTGCCGGGACAGAAGCTTGAAGCTAACTATGGCTACACCTTC.

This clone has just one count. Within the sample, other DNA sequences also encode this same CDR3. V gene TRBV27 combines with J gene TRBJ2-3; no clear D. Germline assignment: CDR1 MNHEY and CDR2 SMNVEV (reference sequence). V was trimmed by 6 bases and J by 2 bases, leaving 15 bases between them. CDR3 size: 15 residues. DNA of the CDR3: TGTGCCAGCAGATTCAGAACTGGTACCACAGATACGCAGTATTTT. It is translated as CASRFRTGTTDTQYF.

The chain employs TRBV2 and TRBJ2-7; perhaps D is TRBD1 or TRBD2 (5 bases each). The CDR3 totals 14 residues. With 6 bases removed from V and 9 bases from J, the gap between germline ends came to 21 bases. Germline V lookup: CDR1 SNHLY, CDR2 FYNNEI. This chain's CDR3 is CASRTGAPPKLQYF. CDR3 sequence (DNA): TGTGCCAGCAGAACCGGGGCTCCCCCGAAGCTGCAGTACTTC.

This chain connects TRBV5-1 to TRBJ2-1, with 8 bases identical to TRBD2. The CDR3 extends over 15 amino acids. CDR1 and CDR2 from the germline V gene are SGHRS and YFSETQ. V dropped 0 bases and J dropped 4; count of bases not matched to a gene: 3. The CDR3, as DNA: TGCGCCAGCAGCTTGGCTGGGACTAGGTACAATGAGCAGTTCTTC. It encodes CASSLAGTRYNEQFF.

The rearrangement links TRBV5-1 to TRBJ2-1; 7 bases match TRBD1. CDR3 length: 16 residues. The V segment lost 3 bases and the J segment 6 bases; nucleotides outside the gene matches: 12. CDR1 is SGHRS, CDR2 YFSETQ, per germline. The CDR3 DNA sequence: TGCGCCAGCAGCTCGGTTTGGGCAGGGGGAGTCAATGAGCAGTTCTTC. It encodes CASSSVWAGGVNEQFF.

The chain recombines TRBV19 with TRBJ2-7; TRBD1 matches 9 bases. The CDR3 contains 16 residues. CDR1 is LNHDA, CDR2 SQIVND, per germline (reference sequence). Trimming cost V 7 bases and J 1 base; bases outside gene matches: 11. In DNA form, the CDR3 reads TGTGCCAGTACCCGCAACTTGGGACAGGGATCCTACGAGCAGTACTTC. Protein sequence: CASTRNLGQGSYEQYF.

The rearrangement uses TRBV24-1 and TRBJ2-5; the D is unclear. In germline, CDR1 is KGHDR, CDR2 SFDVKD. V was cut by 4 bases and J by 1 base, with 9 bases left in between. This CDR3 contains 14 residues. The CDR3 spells CATSDSTFQETQYF. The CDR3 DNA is TGTGCCACCAGTGACTCGACTTTCCAAGAGACCCAGTACTTC.